These 23 T cell receptor beta chains came from one sample sequenced in a study of regulatory T cells in long-lasting Graves disease. Time point of the sample: newly diagnosed GD, antithyroid drugs for less than 3 months. Extracted RNA from PBMCs served as the source of the TCR library. Arm-PCR with iRepertoire HTBI primers amplified the CDR3 regions for these TCR beta libraries. MiXCR, run by TCRdb on the multiplex PCR reads, gives a single entry per CDR3 protein. Counted here are 450,000 to 500,000 distinct CDR3 sequences, around 15% occurring once; the ten biggest clones make up 10% to 15%. These same records also appear under a second study, on T cells in Graves' hyperthyroidism and ophthalmopathy.

This sample comprised peripheral blood mononuclear cells (PBMCs), obtained at new diagnosis, from a patient treated with antithyroid drugs. These receptors came from a man in his forties with Graves disease.

The sample holds many counts of this clonotype. This chain connects TRBV30 to TRBJ2-7, with D possibly being TRBD2 (6 bases). The ends were cut back, 1 base at V and 3 bases at J, with 7 bases in the middle. The CDR3 loop spans 12 amino acids. Germline V gives CDR1 GTSNPN, CDR2 SVGIG (reference sequence). CDR3 in DNA: TGTGCCTGGAGTGCCGGGGGCTACGAGCAGTACTTC. It yields the protein CAWSAGGYEQYF. The full variable domain, completed using reference TRBV30 and TRBJ2-7, is SQTIHQWPATLVQPVGSPLSLECTVEGTSNPNLYWYRQAAGRGLQLLFYSVGIGQISSEVPQNLSASRPQDRQFILSSKKLLLSDSGFYLCAWSAGGYEQYFGPGTRLTVT.

This clonotype was seen repeatedly, ten times or more. The V call is TRBV12-3 or TRBV12-4, the J call TRBJ1-5; no definite D call. The V end was cut by 5 bases, the J end by 4 bases, with 6 bases between. The CDR3 runs 12 residues. This CDR3 is CASSKSNQPQHF. The CDR3 DNA follows: TGTGCCAGCAGTAAGAGTAATCAGCCCCAGCATTTT.

This chain joins TRBV18 and TRBJ2-2; tentative D call: TRBD1 (5 bases). Trimming cost V 2 bases and J 6 bases, with 19 bases left between them. The CDR3 has 17 amino acids. From germline, CDR1 is KGHSH and CDR2 LQKENI. The CDR3 sequence: CASSPVQGKGLAGELFF. CDR3 DNA: TGTGCCAGCTCACCAGTGCAGGGAAAGGGGCTCGCCGGGGAGCTGTTTTTT.

This clonotype was counted at least ten times. In nucleotides, the CDR3 is TGTGCCAGCAGTTTCCTAGCGGGAGTAGGGTATGAGCAGTTCTTC. Amino acids: CASSFLAGVGYEQFF. V and J are TRBV27 and TRBJ2-1; 10 nucleotides line up with TRBD2. This CDR3 is built from 15 residues. Looked up from germline, CDR1 is MNHEY and CDR2 is SMNVEV (reference sequence). V shed 3 bases, J shed 8 bases, and the junction held 7 bases outside the gene matches.

This clonotype was counted only a few times. V usage is TRBV11-3 and J usage is TRBJ2-3, with 9 bases that match TRBD1. CDR1 and CDR2 from the germline V gene are SGHNT and YENEEA. CDR3 length equals 13 residues. Trimming at V came to 4 bases and at J to 9 bases, leaving 5 bases not matched to a gene. DNA for the CDR3: TGTGCCAGCAGCTCGGGACAGGGAGGAACGCAGTATTTT. The encoded protein is CASSSGQGGTQYF. Full variable domain (rest looked up from reference TRBV11-3 and TRBJ2-3): EAGVVQSPRYKIIEKKQPVAFWCNPISGHNTLYWYLQNLGQGPELLIRYENEEAVDDSQLPKDRFSAERLKGVDSTLKIQPAELGDSAVYLCASSSGQGGTQYFGPGTRLTVL.

This clonotype was counted many times. This chain uses TRBV5-1 with TRBJ2-7; D gene uncertain. This CDR3 region has 13 residues. The V end lost 7 bases, the J end lost 0 bases, and 11 bases lay between the germline ends. The germline V gene encodes CDR1 SGHRS and CDR2 YFSETQ. The chain's CDR3 is CASSKKSSYEQYF. CDR3 nucleotide sequence: TGCGCCAGCTCGAAGAAGAGCTCCTACGAGCAGTACTTC. Complete variable domain (other parts from reference TRBV5-1 and TRBJ2-7): KAGVTQTPRYLIKTRGQQVTLSCSPISGHRSVSWYQQTPGQGLQFLFEYFSETQRNKGNFPGRFSGRQFSNSRSEMNVSTLELGDSALYLCASSKKSSYEQYFGPGTRLTVT.

This clonotype has just a few counts. The CDR3 DNA reads TGTGCCAGCAGCCCATCAGGGGACACAGATACGCAGTATTTT. It yields the protein CASSPSGDTDTQYF. This chain connects TRBV7-3 to TRBJ2-3, with a possible D match to TRBD1 (6 bases). V dropped 5 bases and J dropped 2 bases, with 11 bases sitting between them. CDR3 length equals 14 residues. Germline V gene sequence: CDR1 SGHTA, CDR2 FQGTGA.

V and J are TRBV6-2 or TRBV6-3 and TRBJ2-3; 9 positions match TRBD2. V lost 4 bases, J lost 10 bases, and 9 bases stayed unmatched. Per germline, CDR1 MNHEY and CDR2 SVGEGT. The CDR3 is 14 residues long. CDR3 coding DNA: TGTGCCAGCAGTTCTGTTAGCGGGAGCGGAGCGCAGTATTTT. It is translated as CASSSVSGSGAQYF.

This clonotype was seen a few times. This chain uses TRBV19 with TRBJ2-3; TRBD2 matches at 11 bases. CDR1 and CDR2 (germline): LNHDA, SQIVND (reference sequence). V lost 3 bases to trimming and J lost 5 bases; unmatched junction nucleotides: 10. The CDR3 length is 17 residues. CDR3 region: CASSILLAGVGGDTQYF. CDR3 nucleotides: TGTGCCAGTAGTATTCTACTAGCGGGAGTCGGCGGAGATACGCAGTATTTT.

Ten or more counts support this clonotype. The chain carries TRBV20-1 and TRBJ1-1, with a weak D call TRBD1 (5 bases). V dropped 0 bases and J dropped 6 bases, with 23 bases sitting between them. Germline V lookup: CDR1 DFQATT, CDR2 SNEGSKA (reference sequence). The CDR3 runs 17 residues. Written as DNA, the CDR3 is TGCAGTGCTAGAGATCGTTTGTTCAGGGCCGGGGAACCTGAAGCTTTCTTT. Amino acid sequence: CSARDRLFRAGEPEAFF.

In this sample, this clonotype turned up a few times. The chain couples TRBV7-3 to TRBJ2-5; perhaps TRBD1 as D (6 bases). Trimming took 5 bases from V and 4 from J, leaving 17 bases between them. The CDR3 covers 15 residues. CDR1 is SGHTA, CDR2 FQGTGA, per germline. The CDR3 spells CASSTNPGAGETQYF. The CDR3 nucleotides read TGTGCCAGCAGCACCAACCCAGGGGCCGGAGAGACCCAGTACTTC.

This clonotype has ten or more counts. The rearrangement joins TRBV12-3 or TRBV12-4 to TRBJ1-2, with a weak D call TRBD1 (5 bases). V was clipped by 7 bases and J by 5 bases, with 11 bases between them. This CDR3 region has 12 residues. CDR3 in amino acids: CASTAGTYGYTF. The CDR3 DNA sequence: TGTGCCAGCACCGCCGGGACTTATGGCTACACCTTC.

This clonotype was observed many times. The V and J genes are TRBV24-1 and TRBJ2-5; 12 bases are shared with TRBD2. Germline V gene sequence: CDR1 KGHDR, CDR2 SFDVKD. J was trimmed by 2 bases and V by 4 bases; bases with no gene match: 4. CDR3 length: 16 amino acids. The CDR3 sequence: CATSETSGSPQETQYF. The CDR3 DNA reads as TGTGCCACCAGTGAGACTAGCGGGAGCCCGCAAGAGACCCAGTACTTC.

This clonotype has ten or more counts. The V call is TRBV28, the J call TRBJ2-7, with a weak D call TRBD1 (6 bases). V gave up 5 bases and J gave up 4 bases, with 9 bases separating them. The CDR3 covers 12 residues. Per the germline V gene, CDR1 is MDHEN and CDR2 is SYDVKM. The CDR3: CASSITGYEQYF. DNA of the CDR3: TGTGCCAGCAGTATCACAGGGTACGAGCAGTACTTC.

This clonotype was recorded many times. The J gene is TRBJ2-7, the V gene TRBV27; unclear D gene. This CDR3 comprises 15 residues. The V end was cut by 0 bases, the J end by 4 bases, with 13 bases between. Germline loops: CDR1 MNHEY, CDR2 SMNVEV (reference sequence). The DNA for the CDR3 is TGTGCCAGCAGTTTATCGATCGGACGCAAATACGAGCAGTACTTC. It encodes CASSLSIGRKYEQYF.

This clonotype occurred many times. The CDR3 DNA reads as TGCAGTGCTAGCGGGACAGGGGTGTGGAATGAGCAGTTCTTC. This gives the protein CSASGTGVWNEQFF. The chain is built from TRBV20-1 and TRBJ2-1; 10 nucleotides match TRBD1. Germline CDR1 DFQATT, CDR2 SNEGSKA (reference sequence). This CDR3 contains 14 residues. The V and J ends lost 3 bases and 7 bases, in that order; junction bases with no gene match: 6.

This clonotype has ten or more counts. V usage is TRBV7-6 and J usage is TRBJ2-1, with 9 bases aligning to TRBD2. The CDR3 consists of 18 residues. The trim removed 5 bases at V and 6 bases at J, leaving 17 bases unmatched. In germline, CDR1 is SGHVS, CDR2 FNYEAQ. CDR3 residues: CASSKRLTSGSVGNEQFF. The CDR3 nucleotides read TGTGCCAGCAGCAAAAGGCTGACTAGCGGTTCGGTGGGCAATGAGCAGTTCTTC.

This clonotype occurred a few times. The chain has TRBV9 and TRBJ2-5, with 7 bases lining up with TRBD1. Losses at the gene ends were 4 bases for V and 2 bases for J; bases not matched to a gene: 8. CDR3 length equals 15 residues. Germline V CDR1 and CDR2: SGDLS, YYNGEE. CDR3 in DNA: TGTGCCAGCAGCATCACACAGGGGATACAAGAGACCCAGTACTTC. Protein sequence: CASSITQGIQETQYF.

The chain uses TRBV19 and TRBJ2-2; possible D gene TRBD2, 5 bases. Germline V gene lookup returns CDR1 LNHDA and CDR2 SQIVND (reference sequence). The CDR3 has 13 residues. The V end lost 3 bases, the J end lost 5 bases, and 7 bases lay between the germline ends. The CDR3 reads CASSIGLTGELFF. CDR3 nucleotides: TGTGCCAGTAGTATCGGACTTACCGGGGAGCTGTTTTTT.

The chain has TRBV3-1 and TRBJ2-5, with D possibly TRBD1 on 7 matching bases. V was pared by 6 bases and J by 3 bases, with 14 bases between. Per germline, CDR1 LGHDT and CDR2 YNNKEL (reference sequence). The CDR3 spans 14 residues. The DNA of the CDR3 is TGTGCCAGCAGACCCAGGGGGAGGAAAGAGACCCAGTACTTC. Encoded protein: CASRPRGRKETQYF.

The table lists this clonotype with a few counts. The rearrangement uses TRBV12-3 or TRBV12-4 and TRBJ2-7; 12 bases fit TRBD2. The CDR3 has 13 residues. J lost 7 bases, V lost 5 bases, and 3 bases had no gene match. CDR3 sequence: CASSHGLAGEQYF. As DNA, the CDR3 is TGTGCCAGCAGTCATGGACTAGCGGGGGAGCAGTACTTC.

Many counts were recorded for this clonotype. This CDR3 is CASSLRQTNNEQFF. Written as DNA, the CDR3 is TGTGCCAGCAGTCTGAGGCAGACAAACAATGAGCAGTTCTTC. This chain joins TRBV2 and TRBJ2-1; no firm D call. In germline, CDR1 is SNHLY, CDR2 FYNNEI. V was clipped by 5 bases and J by 5 bases, with 13 bases between them. The CDR3 runs 14 residues.

The J gene is TRBJ2-5, the V gene TRBV5-1, with TRBD1 matching over 11 bases. After removal of 3 bases from V and 6 bases from J, the junction contained 7 bases not matched to a gene. CDR3 length: 15 residues. The V gene's germline CDR1 is SGHRS and CDR2 YFSETQ. CDR3 amino acids: CASSSGQGARKTQYF. As DNA, the CDR3 is TGCGCCAGCAGCTCTGGACAGGGGGCCAGAAAGACCCAGTACTTC.